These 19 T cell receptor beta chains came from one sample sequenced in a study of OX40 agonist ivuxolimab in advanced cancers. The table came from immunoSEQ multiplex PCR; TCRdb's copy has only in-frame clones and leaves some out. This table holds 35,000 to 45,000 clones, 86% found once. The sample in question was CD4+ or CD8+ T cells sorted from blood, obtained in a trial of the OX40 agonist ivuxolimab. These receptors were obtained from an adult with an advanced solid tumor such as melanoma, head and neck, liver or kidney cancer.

Here the CDR3 reads CAISESSGGETQYF. The DNA for the CDR3 is TGTGCCATCAGTGAGTCGTCTGGGGGGGAGACCCAGTACTTC. The chain combines TRBV10-3 with TRBJ2-5, with a weak D call TRBD2 (6 bases). The CDR3 totals 14 residues. Germline V lookup: CDR1 ENHRY, CDR2 SYGVKD. V lost 0 bases and J 5 bases, leaving 10 bases between the germline ends.

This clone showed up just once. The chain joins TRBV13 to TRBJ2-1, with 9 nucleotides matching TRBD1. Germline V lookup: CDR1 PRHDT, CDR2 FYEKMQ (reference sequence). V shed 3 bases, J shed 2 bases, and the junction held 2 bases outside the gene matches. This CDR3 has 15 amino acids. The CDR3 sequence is CASSFGDRAYNEQFF. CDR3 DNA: TGTGCCAGCAGCTTCGGGGACAGGGCCTACAATGAGCAGTTCTTC.

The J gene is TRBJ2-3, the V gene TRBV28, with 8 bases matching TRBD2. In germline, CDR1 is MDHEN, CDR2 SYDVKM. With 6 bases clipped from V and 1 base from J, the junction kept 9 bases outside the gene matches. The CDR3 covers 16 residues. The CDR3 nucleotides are TGTGCCAGCAGCCGAGGGGGTAGCGGGGGCACAGATACGCAGTATTTT. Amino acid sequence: CASSRGGSGGTDTQYF. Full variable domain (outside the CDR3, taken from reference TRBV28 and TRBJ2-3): DVKVTQSSRYLVKRTGEKVFLECVQDMDHENMFWYRQDPGLGLRLIYFSYDVKMKEKGDIPEGYSVSREKKERFSLILESASTNQTSMYLCASSRGGSGGTDTQYFGPGTRLTVL.

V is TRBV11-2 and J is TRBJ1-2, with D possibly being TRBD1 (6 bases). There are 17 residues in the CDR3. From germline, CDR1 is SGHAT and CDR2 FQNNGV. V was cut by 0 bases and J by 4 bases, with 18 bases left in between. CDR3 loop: CASSLDRANRDAYGYTF. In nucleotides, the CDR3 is TGTGCCAGCAGCTTAGATAGGGCGAACAGGGACGCCTATGGCTACACCTTC. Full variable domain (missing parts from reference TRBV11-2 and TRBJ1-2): EAGVAQSPRYKIIEKRQSVAFWCNPISGHATLYWYQQILGQGPKLLIQFQNNGVVDDSQLPKDRFSAERLKGVDSTLKIQPAKLEDSAVYLCASSLDRANRDAYGYTFGSGTRLTVV.

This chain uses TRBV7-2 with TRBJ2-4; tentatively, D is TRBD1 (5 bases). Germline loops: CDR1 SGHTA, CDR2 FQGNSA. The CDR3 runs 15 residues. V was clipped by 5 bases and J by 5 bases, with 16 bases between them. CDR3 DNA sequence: TGTGCCAGCAGCCCTAGGACACTCACGGAAAACATTCAGTACTTC. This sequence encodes CASSPRTLTENIQYF. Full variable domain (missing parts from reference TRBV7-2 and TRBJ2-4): GAGVSQSPSNKVTEKGKDVELRCDPISGHTALYWYRQSLGQGLEFLIYFQGNSAPDKSGLPSDRFSAERTGGSVSTLTIQRTQQEDSAVYLCASSPRTLTENIQYFGAGTRLSVL.

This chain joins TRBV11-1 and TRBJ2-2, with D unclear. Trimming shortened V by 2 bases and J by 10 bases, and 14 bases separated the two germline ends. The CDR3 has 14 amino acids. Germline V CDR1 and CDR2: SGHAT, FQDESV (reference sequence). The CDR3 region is CASSLSYSNEELFF. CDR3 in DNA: TGTGCCAGCAGCTTATCCTATTCTAACGAGGAGCTGTTTTTT. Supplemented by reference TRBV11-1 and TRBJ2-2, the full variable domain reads EAEVAQSPRYKITEKSQAVAFWCDPISGHATLYWYRQILGQGPELLVQFQDESVVDDSQLPKDRFSAERLKGVDSTLKIQPAELGDSAMYLCASSLSYSNEELFFGEGSRLTVL.

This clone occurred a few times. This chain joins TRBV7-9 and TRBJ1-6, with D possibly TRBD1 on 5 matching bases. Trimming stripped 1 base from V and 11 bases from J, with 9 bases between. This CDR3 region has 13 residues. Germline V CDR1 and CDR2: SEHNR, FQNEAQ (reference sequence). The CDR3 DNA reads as TGTGCCAGCAGCTTAGTAGGGACGGCACCCCTCCACTTT. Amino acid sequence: CASSLVGTAPLHF.

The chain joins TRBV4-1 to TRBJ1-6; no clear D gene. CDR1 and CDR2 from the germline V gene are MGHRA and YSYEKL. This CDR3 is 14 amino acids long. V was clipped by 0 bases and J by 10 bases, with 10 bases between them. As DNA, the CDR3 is TGCGCCAGCAGCCAAGAGGCGGGAGGCTCACCCCTCCACTTT. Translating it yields CASSQEAGGSPLHF.

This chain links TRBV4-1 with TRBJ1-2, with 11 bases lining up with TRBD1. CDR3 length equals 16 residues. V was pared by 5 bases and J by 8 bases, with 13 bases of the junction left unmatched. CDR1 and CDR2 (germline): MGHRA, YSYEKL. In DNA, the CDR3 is TGCGCCAGCAGCGTCAACCCAGGACAGGGGGCTTACGGCTACACCTTC. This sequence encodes CASSVNPGQGAYGYTF.

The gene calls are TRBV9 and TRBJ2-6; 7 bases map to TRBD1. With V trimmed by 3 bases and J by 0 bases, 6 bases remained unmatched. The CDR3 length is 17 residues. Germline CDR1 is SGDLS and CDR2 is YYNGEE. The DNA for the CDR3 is TGTGCCAGCAGCGCGAGGGCAGGGGGCTCTGGGGCCAACGTCCTGACTTTC. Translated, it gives CASSARAGGSGANVLTF.

CDR3 DNA: TGTGCCAGCAGTTACGGGGGAGGAGGATACAATGAGCAGTTCTTC. Translated: CASSYGGGGYNEQFF. The chain has TRBV6-6 and TRBJ2-1, with a possible D match to TRBD2 (6 bases). Trimming removed 2 bases from V and 4 bases from J, with 12 bases in between. There are 15 residues in the CDR3. Germline CDR1 reads MNHNY; CDR2 reads SVGAGI (reference sequence).

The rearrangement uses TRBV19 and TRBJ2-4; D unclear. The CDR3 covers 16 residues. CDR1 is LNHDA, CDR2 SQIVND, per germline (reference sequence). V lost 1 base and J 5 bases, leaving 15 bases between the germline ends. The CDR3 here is CASSIGPLATQNIQYF. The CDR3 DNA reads TGTGCCAGTAGTATAGGACCGCTCGCGACCCAAAACATTCAGTACTTC.

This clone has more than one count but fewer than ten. The CDR3 DNA sequence: TGCGCCAGCAGCCAACCCCCGCTAGGTCGTACCAGTCCTCAACACGGAGATACGCAGTATTTT. This sequence encodes CASSQPPLGRTSPQHGDTQYF. V and J are TRBV4-1 and TRBJ2-3; D remains unclear. V gave up 2 bases and J gave up 5 bases, with 32 bases separating them. The CDR3 totals 21 residues. Germline V lookup: CDR1 MGHRA, CDR2 YSYEKL.

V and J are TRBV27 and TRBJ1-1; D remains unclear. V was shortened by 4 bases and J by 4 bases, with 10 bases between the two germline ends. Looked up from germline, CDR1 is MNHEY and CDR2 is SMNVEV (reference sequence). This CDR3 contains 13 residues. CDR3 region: CASSSLRSTEAFF. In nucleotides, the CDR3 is TGTGCCAGCAGTTCGTTAAGGAGCACTGAAGCTTTCTTT.

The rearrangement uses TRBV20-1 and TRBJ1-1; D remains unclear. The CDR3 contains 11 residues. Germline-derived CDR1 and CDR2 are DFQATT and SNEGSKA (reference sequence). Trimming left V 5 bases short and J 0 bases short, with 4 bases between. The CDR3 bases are TGCAGTGCTCGGATGAACACTGAAGCTTTCTTT. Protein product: CSARMNTEAFF.

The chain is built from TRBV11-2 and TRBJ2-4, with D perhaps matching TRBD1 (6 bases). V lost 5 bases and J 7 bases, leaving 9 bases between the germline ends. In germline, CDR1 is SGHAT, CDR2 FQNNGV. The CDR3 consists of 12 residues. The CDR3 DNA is TGTGCCAGCAGCCCCGACAGGAACATTCAGTACTTC. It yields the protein CASSPDRNIQYF.

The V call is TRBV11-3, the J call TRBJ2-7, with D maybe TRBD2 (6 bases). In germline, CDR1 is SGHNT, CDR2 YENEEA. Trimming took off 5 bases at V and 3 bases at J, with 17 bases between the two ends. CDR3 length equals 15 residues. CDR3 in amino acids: CASSQGGSVGYEQYF. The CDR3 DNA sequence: TGTGCCAGCAGCCAGGGAGGATCGGTGGGCTACGAGCAGTACTTC.

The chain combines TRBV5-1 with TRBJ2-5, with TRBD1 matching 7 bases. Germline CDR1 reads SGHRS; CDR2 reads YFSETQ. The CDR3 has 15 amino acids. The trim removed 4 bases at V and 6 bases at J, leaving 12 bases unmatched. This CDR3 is CASSPSTGYVKTQYF. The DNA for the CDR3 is TGCGCCAGCAGCCCTTCGACAGGGTATGTAAAGACCCAGTACTTC.

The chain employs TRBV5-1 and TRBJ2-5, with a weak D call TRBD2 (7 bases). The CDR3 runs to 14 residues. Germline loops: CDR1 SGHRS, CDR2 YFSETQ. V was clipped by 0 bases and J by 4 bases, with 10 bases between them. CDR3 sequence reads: CASSLGAGAETQYF. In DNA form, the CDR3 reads TGCGCCAGCAGCTTGGGGGCGGGGGCAGAGACCCAGTACTTC.